This is a list of T cell receptor beta chains from one sample in a study of T cell responses to AZD1222 COVID-19 vaccine. Sequencing was performed with immunoSEQ multiplex PCR; in TCRdb, only in-frame clones are kept and a portion is missing. This sample has 100,000 or so clones, with 80% to 90% found just once. Sample: peripheral blood, taken 28 days after the second AZD1222 dose. The receptors derive from an adult who received the AZD1222 COVID-19 vaccine. CDR3s include the opening cysteine and the closing phenylalanine or tryptophan. The D gene is left open where the match is weak. A clone size is listed for some rows: how often the clone was seen (once, few, many), or a class if it is expanded.

clone_size: NA
j_call: TRBJ2-1
d_call: TRBD2
v_call: TRBV6-6
cdr3_nt: TGTGCCAGCAGTTACTCGAATCGGGAGGCGAGAAATGAGCAGTTCTTC
cdr3_aa: CASSYSNREARNEQFF

clone_size: NA
j_call: TRBJ1-2
d_call: NA
v_call: TRBV27
cdr3_nt: TGTGCCAGCAGTTTATTGGCACAGGGTAGGAGTGGCTACACCTTC
cdr3_aa: CASSLLAQGRSGYTF

clone_size: NA
j_call: TRBJ2-7
d_call: NA
v_call: TRBV2
cdr3_nt: TGTGCCTCTGGGGAGCTTTGGGGCTACGAGCAGTACTTC
cdr3_aa: CASGELWGYEQYF

clone_size: once
j_call: TRBJ1-1
d_call: NA
v_call: TRBV15
cdr3_nt: TGTGCCACCAGCGAAGACAGGCGGCGGCTGAACACTGAAGCTTTCTTT
cdr3_aa: CATSEDRRRLNTEAFF

clone_size: NA
j_call: TRBJ1-2
d_call: NA
v_call: TRBV9
cdr3_nt: TGTGCCAGCAGCGTAGCTACTTGGGGGGGCACTGGCTACACCTTC
cdr3_aa: CASSVATWGGTGYTF

clone_size: NA
j_call: TRBJ1-4
d_call: NA
v_call: TRBV28
cdr3_nt: TGTGCCAGCAGTTGGTCGGAAGGCGGGGAAAAACTGTTTTTT
cdr3_aa: CASSWSEGGEKLFF

clone_size: NA
j_call: TRBJ1-4
d_call: NA
v_call: TRBV7-2
cdr3_nt: TGTGCCAGCAGCCCGGACAGAACTAATGAAAAACTGTTTTTT
cdr3_aa: CASSPDRTNEKLFF

clone_size: NA
j_call: TRBJ2-3
d_call: NA
v_call: TRBV29-1
cdr3_nt: TGCAGCGTCCCGGGGCCTGAGGTGGAGGATACGCAGTATTTT
cdr3_aa: CSVPGPEVEDTQYF

clone_size: NA
j_call: TRBJ2-1
d_call: TRBD2
v_call: TRBV11-2
cdr3_nt: TGTGCCAGCAGCGGACTTTTATCGGGGGGCTCCTACAATGAGCAGTTCTTC
cdr3_aa: CASSGLLSGGSYNEQFF

clone_size: NA
j_call: TRBJ2-3
d_call: NA
v_call: TRBV5-1
cdr3_nt: TGCGCCAGCAGCTTGGGACAAACCACAGATACGCAGTATTTT
cdr3_aa: CASSLGQTTDTQYF

clone_size: NA
j_call: TRBJ1-5
d_call: NA
v_call: TRBV7-9
cdr3_nt: TGTGCCAGCAGCTTAGCAGAGGCCCCAAGTCAGCCCCAGCATTTT
cdr3_aa: CASSLAEAPSQPQHF

clone_size: NA
j_call: TRBJ2-1
d_call: NA
v_call: TRBV29-1
cdr3_nt: TGCAGCGTTGTTAGCGCACTAACTGCGGGGAATGAGCAGTTCTTC
cdr3_aa: CSVVSALTAGNEQFF

clone_size: few
j_call: TRBJ2-1
d_call: TRBD1
v_call: TRBV4-2
cdr3_nt: TGTGCCAGTACCCTACTTCCGGGACAGGGAGCCTACAATGAGCAGTTCTTC
cdr3_aa: CASTLLPGQGAYNEQFF

clone_size: NA
j_call: TRBJ2-1
d_call: TRBD2
v_call: TRBV5-6
cdr3_nt: TGTGCCAGCAGCGGGGGACTAGCGGGAGGAAGAGAGCAGTTCTTC
cdr3_aa: CASSGGLAGGREQFF

clone_size: NA
j_call: TRBJ2-2
d_call: NA
v_call: TRBV19
cdr3_nt: TGTGCCAGTAGTAATGAATGGGGGGCGGAGAACACCGGGGAGCTGTTTTTT
cdr3_aa: CASSNEWGAENTGELFF

clone_size: NA
j_call: TRBJ2-5
d_call: TRBD2
v_call: TRBV7-9
cdr3_nt: TGTGCCAGCAGTCTAGCGGGAGTAAGGGAGACCCAGTACTTC
cdr3_aa: CASSLAGVRETQYF

clone_size: NA
j_call: TRBJ2-7
d_call: TRBD1
v_call: TRBV24-1
cdr3_nt: TGTGCCACCAGTGAGCCAGCCGGGACAGGGGCAGGGGAGCAGTACTTC
cdr3_aa: CATSEPAGTGAGEQYF

clone_size: NA
j_call: TRBJ2-2
d_call: NA
v_call: TRBV10-3
cdr3_nt: TGTGCCATCAGTGGGGGGTCCCTAAACACCGGGGAGCTGTTTTTT
cdr3_aa: CAISGGSLNTGELFF

clone_size: NA
j_call: TRBJ2-2
d_call: NA
v_call: TRBV12-3/TRBV12-4
cdr3_nt: TGTGCCAGCAGTGGACATAGTCCTCCTACGCTGTTTTTT
cdr3_aa: CASSGHSPPTLFF

clone_size: NA
j_call: TRBJ2-3
d_call: NA
v_call: TRBV7-2
cdr3_nt: TGTGCCAGCAGCGGCGACACTTCTAGCACAGATACGCAGTATTTT
cdr3_aa: CASSGDTSSTDTQYF

clone_size: NA
j_call: TRBJ1-2
d_call: NA
v_call: TRBV27
cdr3_nt: TGTGCCAGCAGTCGGGATCTGCGTGGCTACACCTTC
cdr3_aa: CASSRDLRGYTF

clone_size: NA
j_call: TRBJ1-2
d_call: NA
v_call: TRBV5-6
cdr3_nt: TGTGCCAGCAGCGTAGACAGAGCCGGCTACACCTTC
cdr3_aa: CASSVDRAGYTF

clone_size: NA
j_call: TRBJ1-1
d_call: NA
v_call: TRBV5-1
cdr3_nt: TGCGCCAGCAGCTTGGGGCAGGGCGGGGAAGGGACTGAAGCTTTCTTT
cdr3_aa: CASSLGQGGEGTEAFF

clone_size: NA
j_call: TRBJ1-6
d_call: NA
v_call: TRBV7-9
cdr3_nt: TGTGCCAGCAGCGATTCAAAGCTAGGTTCACCCCTCCACTTT
cdr3_aa: CASSDSKLGSPLHF

clone_size: NA
j_call: TRBJ2-5
d_call: TRBD1
v_call: TRBV10-3
cdr3_nt: TGTGCCATCAGTTTCGACAGGGGCCAAGAGACCCAGTACTTC
cdr3_aa: CAISFDRGQETQYF

clone_size: NA
j_call: TRBJ1-5
d_call: NA
v_call: TRBV28
cdr3_nt: TGTGCCAGCAGCCTAAGGGGTCGGCCCCAGCATTTT
cdr3_aa: CASSLRGRPQHF

clone_size: NA
j_call: TRBJ2-3
d_call: NA
v_call: TRBV11-2
cdr3_nt: TGTGCCAGCAGCTTAGGTGGGGGAAGCACAGATACGCAGTATTTT
cdr3_aa: CASSLGGGSTDTQYF

clone_size: NA
j_call: TRBJ2-1
d_call: TRBD2
v_call: TRBV28
cdr3_nt: TGTGCCAGCAGTCGAACCGGGACTAGCGGGAGGGTAGGGTTCTTC
cdr3_aa: CASSRTGTSGRVGFF

clone_size: NA
j_call: TRBJ2-7
d_call: TRBD2
v_call: TRBV7-7
cdr3_nt: TGTGCCAGCAGCCCTCAGACTAGCGGGAGCGACCACGAGCAGTACTTC
cdr3_aa: CASSPQTSGSDHEQYF

clone_size: once
j_call: TRBJ2-6
d_call: TRBD2
v_call: TRBV24-1
cdr3_nt: TGTGCCACCAGTGAGGGACGCGGGAGAGGGGCCAACGTCCTGACTTTC
cdr3_aa: CATSEGRGRGANVLTF

clone_size: NA
j_call: TRBJ1-1
d_call: NA
v_call: TRBV18
cdr3_nt: TGTGCCAGCTCACACCGGACAGACGAAGCTTTCTTT
cdr3_aa: CASSHRTDEAFF

clone_size: NA
j_call: TRBJ2-1
d_call: TRBD2
v_call: TRBV10-3
cdr3_nt: TGTGCCATCAGTAAAGGACTAGCGGGGGCGCTAGACAATGAGCAGTTCTTC
cdr3_aa: CAISKGLAGALDNEQFF

clone_size: NA
j_call: TRBJ2-5
d_call: NA
v_call: TRBV7-6
cdr3_nt: TGTGCCAGCAGCTCGACGGAGACCCAGTACTTC
cdr3_aa: CASSSTETQYF

clone_size: NA
j_call: TRBJ1-5
d_call: NA
v_call: TRBV12-5
cdr3_nt: TGTGCTAGTGGTTTGGGGCTGGGTCAGCCCCAGCATTTT
cdr3_aa: CASGLGLGQPQHF

clone_size: NA
j_call: TRBJ2-3
d_call: NA
v_call: TRBV5-1
cdr3_nt: TGCGCCAGCAGCTATAGTAGTGGGGCCACAGATACGCAGTATTTT
cdr3_aa: CASSYSSGATDTQYF

clone_size: NA
j_call: TRBJ2-7
d_call: NA
v_call: TRBV5-1
cdr3_nt: TGCGCCAGCAGCTGGGACACCTACGAGCAGTACTTC
cdr3_aa: CASSWDTYEQYF

clone_size: NA
j_call: TRBJ2-5
d_call: TRBD2
v_call: TRBV5-4
cdr3_nt: TGTGCCAGCAGCCGACTAGCGGGAGGGGAGACCCAGTACTTC
cdr3_aa: CASSRLAGGETQYF

clone_size: once
j_call: TRBJ2-7
d_call: NA
v_call: TRBV6-5
cdr3_nt: TGTGCCAGCAGGCTGGACTACCCCTACGAGCAGTACTTC
cdr3_aa: CASRLDYPYEQYF

clone_size: NA
j_call: TRBJ2-1
d_call: NA
v_call: TRBV27
cdr3_nt: TGTGCCAGCATTCAGGAAAGACCGTATGAGCAGTTCTTC
cdr3_aa: CASIQERPYEQFF

clone_size: NA
j_call: TRBJ2-7
d_call: TRBD1
v_call: TRBV3-1/TRBV3-2
cdr3_nt: TGTGCCAGCAGTCGGACAGGGACCTACGAGCAGTACTTC
cdr3_aa: CASSRTGTYEQYF

clone_size: few
j_call: TRBJ2-7
d_call: NA
v_call: TRBV7-3
cdr3_nt: TGTGCCAGCAGCTTATACCTGGGGATCCAAAACGAGCAGTACTTC
cdr3_aa: CASSLYLGIQNEQYF

clone_size: NA
j_call: TRBJ2-1
d_call: TRBD2
v_call: TRBV28
cdr3_nt: TGTGCCAGCAGTTTGGGCCAACTAGCGGGAGGCCCTTACAATGAGCAGTTCTTC
cdr3_aa: CASSLGQLAGGPYNEQFF

clone_size: NA
j_call: TRBJ1-6
d_call: NA
v_call: TRBV4-2
cdr3_nt: TGTGCCAGCAGCCAGGACATAAGGTCTTCACCCCTCCACTTT
cdr3_aa: CASSQDIRSSPLHF

clone_size: once
j_call: TRBJ2-7
d_call: NA
v_call: TRBV4-2
cdr3_nt: TGTGCCAGCAGCCAAGCCGGGCGGGCCTCCTACGAGCAGTACTTC
cdr3_aa: CASSQAGRASYEQYF

clone_size: NA
j_call: TRBJ2-7
d_call: NA
v_call: TRBV28
cdr3_nt: TGTGCCAGCAGAAACGCTAATTACGAGCAGTACTTC
cdr3_aa: CASRNANYEQYF